This T cell receptor beta chain was identified during a study of T cell clonotyping in hematopoietic cell transplantation (dated by TCRdb to about 2021). Study-wide context: A total of under 150 blood samples were gathered in the study from over 30 consecutive transplant recipients along with their related donors. Recruitment of patients was conducted between late 2015 and January 2017, and follow-up was continued until late 2020 or death. Study-level results and caveats: Sample size was limited, and cells were not sorted, so CD4 and CD8 repertoire contributions could not be separated. Recipient TCR diversity fell after transplant, with pathologically expanded clonotypes rising progressively from day 30 to day 180. Broader TCR repertoire diversity after transplant was predicted by Inverse Simpson Index values from donors and from recipients before transplant. Overlap with donor repertoires was found for only a small fraction of recipient repertoires, with over 95% found to appear de novo at the given depth.

Related transplant donors provided blood samples for TCR beta sequencing. Nuclei Lysis Solution was used to extract genomic DNA from fresh or cryopreserved unfractionated peripheral blood mononuclear cells. TCR beta CDR3 regions were amplified from genomic DNA with the immunoSEQ assay, a bias-controlled multiplex PCR using V- and J-specific primers. In a second PCR step, a proprietary barcode and Illumina adapter sequences were attached to the CDR3 amplicons. An Illumina MiSeq instrument was used for sequencing of the CDR3 libraries. From the authors' description of their analysis: Export and quality control were done with immunoSEQ Analyzer 3.0, while downstream analyses used R Bioconductor and Immunarch. Only productive rearrangements within the normalized downsampled data set were used in the calculation of repertoire metrics. In the normalized cohort, a clonotype counted as pathologically expanded if the clonotype was larger than 5 templates. The Inverse Simpson Index served as the measure of repertoire diversity. To capture all clonotypes, CMV-specificity analyses were performed on the non-normalized data set. TCRdb took this table from immuneACCESS and kept in-frame rearrangements with V and J called. Such tables lack part of the clones; where checked against another copy, unresolved V genes explain under half of the gap, and the rest is unexplained. V and J calls plus clone size are reproduced from that table; the DNA served to infer D and trimming. The sample table contains about 12,000 clones; only one count was recorded for 75% to 95% of them. The top ten clones comprise 0.79% of the sample.

Comments on this clone: Its binding antigen is unknown. Base qualities are not provided; no much larger clone lies one nucleotide away.

As encoded in the germline V gene, CDR1 is SGHAT while CDR2 is FQNNGV. The CDR3 holds 14 amino acids from the cysteine to the phenylalanine. Of the read, only the CDR3 DNA is kept; its 42 bases are in frame from base 1. V trim: 0 bases; J trim: 6 bases; unmatched bases: 2. The chain is assembled from TRBV11-2 and TRBJ2-4; 7 nucleotides in the junction match TRBD2. Sample: peripheral blood mononuclear cells. This clonotype was obtained from a woman aged 50 to 60 in good health. Some clones in this sample may be carry-over from other donors' samples. DNA sequence: TGTGCCAGCAGCTTAGAGCCTAGCGGAAACATTCAGTACTTC. This codes for CASSLEPSGNIQYF.